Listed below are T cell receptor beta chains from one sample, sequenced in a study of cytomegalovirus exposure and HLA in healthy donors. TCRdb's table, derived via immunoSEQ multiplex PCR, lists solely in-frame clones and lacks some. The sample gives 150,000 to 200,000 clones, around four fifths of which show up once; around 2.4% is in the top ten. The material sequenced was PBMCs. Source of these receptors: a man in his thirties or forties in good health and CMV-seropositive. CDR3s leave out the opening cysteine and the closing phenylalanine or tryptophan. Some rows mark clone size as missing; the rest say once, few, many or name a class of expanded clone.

CDR3aa: ASSPRTQGAGEQF
abundance: -
j_gene: TRBJ2-1
v_gene: TRBV5-1

CDR3aa: ASSTSGTGDLEQY
abundance: -
j_gene: TRBJ2-7
v_gene: TRBV19

CDR3aa: ATSRAGGGYGYT
abundance: -
j_gene: TRBJ1-2
v_gene: TRBV4-1

CDR3aa: ASSQDLTLASTDTQY
abundance: -
j_gene: TRBJ2-3
v_gene: TRBV4-3

CDR3aa: SALDSYGYT
abundance: -
j_gene: TRBJ1-2
v_gene: TRBV29-1

CDR3aa: ASSLIGRGGKTQY
abundance: -
j_gene: TRBJ2-5
v_gene: TRBV28

CDR3aa: ASSLGAEQY
abundance: once
j_gene: TRBJ2-7
v_gene: TRBV28

CDR3aa: ASSGGQAWGEQPQH
abundance: -
j_gene: TRBJ1-5
v_gene: TRBV6-6

CDR3aa: ASSRQGRVNTEAF
abundance: -
j_gene: TRBJ1-1
v_gene: TRBV18

CDR3aa: ASSPWSVTDTQY
abundance: -
j_gene: TRBJ2-3
v_gene: TRBV19

CDR3aa: ASSYGRDYLQETQY
abundance: -
j_gene: TRBJ2-5
v_gene: TRBV6-5

CDR3aa: ASSFSWGVIENIQY
abundance: -
j_gene: TRBJ2-4
v_gene: TRBV27

CDR3aa: ASSLTENSYEQY
abundance: -
j_gene: TRBJ2-7
v_gene: TRBV5-1

CDR3aa: ASSGGTSGWEQF
abundance: -
j_gene: TRBJ2-1
v_gene: TRBV7-9

CDR3aa: ASSPQGADTQY
abundance: -
j_gene: TRBJ2-3
v_gene: TRBV5-4

CDR3aa: ATPGQGANEQF
abundance: -
j_gene: TRBJ2-1
v_gene: TRBV6-1

CDR3aa: ASSIAGTAYEQY
abundance: few
j_gene: TRBJ2-7
v_gene: TRBV19

CDR3aa: ASSYGQGALYGYT
abundance: -
j_gene: TRBJ1-2
v_gene: TRBV5-1

CDR3aa: ASKRGTGDFEKLF
abundance: -
j_gene: TRBJ1-4
v_gene: TRBV6-6

CDR3aa: ASSLGPGGYT
abundance: -
j_gene: TRBJ1-2
v_gene: TRBV6-5

CDR3aa: ASSLGDRGQ
abundance: -
j_gene: TRBJ1-4
v_gene: TRBV5-6

CDR3aa: ASSSQNSNQPQH
abundance: -
j_gene: TRBJ1-5
v_gene: TRBV7-2

CDR3aa: SVVGKRTGVGWSEAF
abundance: -
j_gene: TRBJ1-1
v_gene: TRBV29-1

CDR3aa: ASSVDGGGGGTEAF
abundance: -
j_gene: TRBJ1-1
v_gene: TRBV9

CDR3aa: ASSPHTGELF
abundance: -
j_gene: TRBJ2-2
v_gene: TRBV2

CDR3aa: AISADRANQPQH
abundance: -
j_gene: TRBJ1-5
v_gene: TRBV10-3

CDR3aa: ASSPWGEEMRPYNSPLH
abundance: -
j_gene: TRBJ1-6
v_gene: TRBV19

CDR3aa: ASRKSDSTNYGYT
abundance: -
j_gene: TRBJ1-2
v_gene: TRBV6-5

CDR3aa: AWSRGSGNTIY
abundance: -
j_gene: TRBJ1-3
v_gene: TRBV30

CDR3aa: ASSLTTGSSYEQY
abundance: -
j_gene: TRBJ2-7
v_gene: TRBV18

CDR3aa: ASSQENRGFDYT
abundance: once
j_gene: TRBJ1-2
v_gene: TRBV4-3

CDR3aa: ASNHPGGSRRY
abundance: -
j_gene: TRBJ2-5
v_gene: TRBV27

CDR3aa: AAGGRNSGNTIY
abundance: once
j_gene: TRBJ1-3
v_gene: TRBV6-1

CDR3aa: ASTLGPDTYEQY
abundance: -
j_gene: TRBJ2-7
v_gene: TRBV19

CDR3aa: ASSAPRDSPNTGELF
abundance: -
j_gene: TRBJ2-2
v_gene: TRBV9

CDR3aa: ASSLLSVSGNTIY
abundance: -
j_gene: TRBJ1-3
v_gene: TRBV11-1

CDR3aa: ASRDGLAGLNEQY
abundance: -
j_gene: TRBJ2-7
v_gene: TRBV4-1